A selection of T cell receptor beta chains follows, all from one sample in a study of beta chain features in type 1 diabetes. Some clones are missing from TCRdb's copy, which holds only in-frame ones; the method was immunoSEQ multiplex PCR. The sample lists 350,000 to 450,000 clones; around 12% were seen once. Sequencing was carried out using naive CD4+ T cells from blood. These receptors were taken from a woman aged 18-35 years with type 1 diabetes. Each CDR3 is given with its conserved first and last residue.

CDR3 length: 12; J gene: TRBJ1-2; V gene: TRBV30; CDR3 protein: CAWSVMGSGYTF
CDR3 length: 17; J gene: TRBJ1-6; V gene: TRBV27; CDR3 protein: CASSLSGGRISNSPLHF
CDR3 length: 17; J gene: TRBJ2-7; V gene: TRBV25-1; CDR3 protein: CASSPIWGRGKEYEQYF
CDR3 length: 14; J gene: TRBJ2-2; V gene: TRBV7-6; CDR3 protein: CASSVRQNTGELFF
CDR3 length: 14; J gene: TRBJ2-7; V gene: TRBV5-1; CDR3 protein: CASSPQSGTTEQYF
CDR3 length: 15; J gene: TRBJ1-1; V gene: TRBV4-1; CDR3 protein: CASSQGEGAVTEAFF
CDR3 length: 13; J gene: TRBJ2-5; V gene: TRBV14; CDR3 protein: CASSLRDPETQYF
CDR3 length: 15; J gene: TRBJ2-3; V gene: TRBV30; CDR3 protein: CAWSVAEASHLAQYF
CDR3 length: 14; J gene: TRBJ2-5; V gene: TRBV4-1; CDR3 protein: CASSQVLYQETQYF
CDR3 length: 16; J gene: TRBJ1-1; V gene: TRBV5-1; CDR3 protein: CASSLALTGAGTEAFF
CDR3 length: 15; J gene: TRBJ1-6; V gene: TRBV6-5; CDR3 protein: CASSYSTGANSPLHF
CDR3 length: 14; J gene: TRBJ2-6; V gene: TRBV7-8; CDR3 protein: CASSFGPGANVLTF
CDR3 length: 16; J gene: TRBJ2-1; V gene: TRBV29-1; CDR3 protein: CSVDYPRRDFYNEQFF
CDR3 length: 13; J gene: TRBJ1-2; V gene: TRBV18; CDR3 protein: CASSPEQRYGYTF
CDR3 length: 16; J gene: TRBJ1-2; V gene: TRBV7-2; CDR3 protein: CASSSQRGPTNYGYTF
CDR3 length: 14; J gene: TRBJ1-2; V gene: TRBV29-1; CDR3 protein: CSVEERTANYGYTF
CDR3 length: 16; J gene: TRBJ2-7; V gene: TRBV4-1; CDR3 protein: CASSQPSGMSSYEQYF
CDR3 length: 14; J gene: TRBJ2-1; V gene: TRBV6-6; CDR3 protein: CASSYGLGGGEQFF
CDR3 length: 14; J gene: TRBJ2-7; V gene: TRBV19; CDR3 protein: CASKEREGLYEQYF
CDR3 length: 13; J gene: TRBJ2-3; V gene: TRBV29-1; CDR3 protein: CSVGGSSLDTQYF